This TCR beta chain stems from a study of blood T cell repertoires in COVID-19. About the study: From T cells, B-cell-depleted T cells, or PBMCs came the material, which was cDNA or gDNA.

Trimming cost V 4 bases and J 4 bases, with 21 bases left between them. CDR3 length: 17 amino acids. Germline CDR1 is MNHEY and CDR2 is SMNVEV (reference sequence). As handled by the study authors: Amplification of reference gene primers provided the estimated nucleated cell counts. TCRdb keeps only in-frame clones here, not all; method: immunoSEQ multiplex PCR. V and J calls plus clone size are reproduced from that table; the DNA served to infer D and trimming. Of about 410,000 clones in the sample, just over 85% were seen once. This receptor was obtained from a woman in her twenties or thirties with active or convalescent COVID-19. Sample: peripheral blood. The V call is TRBV27, the J call TRBJ2-3; D possibly corresponds to TRBD2 (7 bases). CDR3 in DNA: TGTGCCAGCAGTTCGACGAAGGGGGGAGGGCCTTCAGATACGCAGTATTTT. Translated: CASSSTKGGGPSDTQYF.